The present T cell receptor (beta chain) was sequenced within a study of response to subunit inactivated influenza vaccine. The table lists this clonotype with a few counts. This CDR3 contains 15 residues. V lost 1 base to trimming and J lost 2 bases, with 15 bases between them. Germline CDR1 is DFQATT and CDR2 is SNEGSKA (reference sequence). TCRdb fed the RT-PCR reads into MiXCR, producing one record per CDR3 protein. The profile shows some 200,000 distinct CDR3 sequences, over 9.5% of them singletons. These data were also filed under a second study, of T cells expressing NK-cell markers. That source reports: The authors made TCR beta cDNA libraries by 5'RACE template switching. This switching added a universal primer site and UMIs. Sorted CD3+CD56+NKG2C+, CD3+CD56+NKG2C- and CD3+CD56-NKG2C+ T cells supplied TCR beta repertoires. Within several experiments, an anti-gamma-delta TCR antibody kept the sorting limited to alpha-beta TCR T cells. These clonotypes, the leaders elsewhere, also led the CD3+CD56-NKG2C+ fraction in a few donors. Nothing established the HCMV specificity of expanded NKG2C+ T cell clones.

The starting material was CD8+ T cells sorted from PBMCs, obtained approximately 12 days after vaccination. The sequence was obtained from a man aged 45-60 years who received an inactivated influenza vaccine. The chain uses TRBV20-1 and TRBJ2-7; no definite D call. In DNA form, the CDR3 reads TGCAGTGCTAGAGGTGGCCTCTGGCAGCCCTACGAGCAGTACTTC. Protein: CSARGGLWQPYEQYF.